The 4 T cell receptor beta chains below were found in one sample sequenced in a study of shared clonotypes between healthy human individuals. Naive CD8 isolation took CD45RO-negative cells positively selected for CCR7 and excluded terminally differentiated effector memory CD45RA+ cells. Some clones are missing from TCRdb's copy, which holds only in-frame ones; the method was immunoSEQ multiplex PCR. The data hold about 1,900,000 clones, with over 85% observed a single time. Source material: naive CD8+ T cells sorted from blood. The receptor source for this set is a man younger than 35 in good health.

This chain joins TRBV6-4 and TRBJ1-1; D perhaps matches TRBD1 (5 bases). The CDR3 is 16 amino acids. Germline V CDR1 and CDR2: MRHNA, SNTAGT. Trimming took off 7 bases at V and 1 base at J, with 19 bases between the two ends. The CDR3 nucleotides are TGTGCCAGCACCCAACGCACCCAGGGAGAGAACACTGAAGCTTTCTTT. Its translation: CASTQRTQGENTEAFF.

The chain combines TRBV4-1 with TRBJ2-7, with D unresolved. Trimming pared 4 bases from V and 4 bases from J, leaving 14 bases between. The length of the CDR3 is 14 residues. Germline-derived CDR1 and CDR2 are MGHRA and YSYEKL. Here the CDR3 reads CASSLSPGSYEQYF. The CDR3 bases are TGCGCCAGCAGCCTATCCCCCGGATCTTACGAGCAGTACTTC.

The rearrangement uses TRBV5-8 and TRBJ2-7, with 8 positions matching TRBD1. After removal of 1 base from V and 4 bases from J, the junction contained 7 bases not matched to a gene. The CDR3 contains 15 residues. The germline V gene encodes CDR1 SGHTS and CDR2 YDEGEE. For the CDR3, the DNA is TGTGCCAGCAGCTTGCCCGGGACAGGAGCTTACGAGCAGTACTTC. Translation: CASSLPGTGAYEQYF.

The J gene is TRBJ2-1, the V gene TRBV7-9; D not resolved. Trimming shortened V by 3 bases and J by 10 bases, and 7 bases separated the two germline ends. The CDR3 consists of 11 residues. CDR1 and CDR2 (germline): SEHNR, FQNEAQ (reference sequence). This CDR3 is CASSFFPEQFF. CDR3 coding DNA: TGTGCCAGCAGCTTCTTCCCCGAGCAGTTCTTC. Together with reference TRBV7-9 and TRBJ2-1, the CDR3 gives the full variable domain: DTGVSQNPRHKITKRGQNVTFRCDPISEHNRLYWYRQTLGQGPEFLTYFQNEAQLEKSRLLSDRFSAERPKGSFSTLEIQRTEQGDSAMYLCASSFFPEQFFGPGTRLTVL.